The 23 T cell receptor beta chains below all came from one sample that was sequenced in a study of cytomegalovirus exposure and HLA in healthy donors. Primers: 60 Vbeta forward and 13 Jbeta reverse. The table came from immunoSEQ multiplex PCR; TCRdb's copy has only in-frame clones and leaves some out. The sample records around 38,000 clones, 66% being singletons. Material: PBMCs. The receptors were sampled from a man between 45 and 60 years old in good health and CMV-seropositive.

J is TRBJ1-1 and V is TRBV18; D perhaps matches TRBD1 (5 bases). This CDR3 spans 14 amino acids. The ends were cut back, 0 bases at V and 4 bases at J, with 9 bases in the middle. Germline CDR1 and CDR2: KGHSH and LQKENI. The CDR3: CASSPPGGSTEAFF. CDR3 DNA: TGTGCCAGCTCACCACCGGGGGGGTCCACTGAAGCTTTCTTT.

This clone was found a few times. In the same sample, other DNA sequences code for this CDR3. The V call is TRBV7-2, the J call TRBJ1-6; D is undetermined. The CDR3 is 16 amino acids. CDR1 and CDR2 from the germline V gene are SGHTA and FQGNSA. The germline V and J ends were trimmed by 0 bases and 0 bases, with 6 bases remaining between them. CDR3 DNA: TGTGCCAGCAGCTTAGCGGGAGGCTCCTATAATTCACCCCTCCACTTT. The encoded protein is CASSLAGGSYNSPLHF.

This chain joins TRBV6-6 and TRBJ2-5; 7 positions agree with TRBD1. V shed 6 bases and J 5 bases; nucleotides not matched to a gene: 6. Per the germline V gene, CDR1 is MNHNY and CDR2 is SVGAGI (reference sequence). This CDR3 is built from 13 residues. CDR3 in amino acids: CASSRGKTETQYF. The DNA of the CDR3 is TGTGCCAGCAGCAGGGGGAAGACGGAGACCCAGTACTTC.

This clone was counted a few times. The chain recombines TRBV6-4 with TRBJ2-3; 14 bases are shared with TRBD2. Germline V gives CDR1 MRHNA, CDR2 SNTAGT. V shed 4 bases, J shed 6 bases, and the junction held 6 bases outside the gene matches. The CDR3 is 16 amino acids. As DNA, the CDR3 is TGTGCCAGCAGTGCCTCGACTAGCGGGGGGGCGGATACGCAGTATTTT. This translates into CASSASTSGGADTQYF.

This sequence joins TRBV5-8 and TRBJ2-1; D gene ambiguous. Trimming left V 2 bases short and J 7 bases short, with 10 bases between. Per germline, CDR1 SGHTS and CDR2 YDEGEE. The CDR3 sequence is 13 residues long. The CDR3 reads CASSFVTRNEQFF. The DNA of the CDR3 is TGTGCCAGCAGCTTTGTAACCCGGAATGAGCAGTTCTTC.

This clone has a handful of counts. V is TRBV10-3 and J is TRBJ1-5, with 11 bases aligning to TRBD1. In germline, CDR1 is ENHRY, CDR2 SYGVKD. V dropped 10 bases and J dropped 1; count of bases not matched to a gene: 6. CDR3 length: 15 amino acids. This chain's CDR3 is CATGQGALSNQPQHF. CDR3 sequence (DNA): TGTGCCACCGGACAGGGGGCCCTGAGCAATCAGCCCCAGCATTTT.

The V gene is TRBV30, the J gene TRBJ1-5; no clear D gene. The CDR3 has 13 residues. The germline CDR1 and CDR2 sequences are GTSNPN and SVGIG (reference sequence). Trimming shortened V by 7 bases and J by 6 bases, and 16 bases separated the two germline ends. The CDR3 sequence: CALDQVGGQPQHF. The CDR3 DNA is TGTGCCTTGGATCAAGTTGGAGGTCAGCCCCAGCATTTT.

V gene TRBV6-1 combines with J gene TRBJ1-2; unclear D gene. V was pared by 4 bases and J by 4 bases, with 10 bases between. The CDR3 sequence is 13 residues long. CDR1 is MNHNS and CDR2 is SASEGT in the germline V gene. CDR3 nucleotide sequence: TGTGCCAGCAGTGCCCTTCTTGTCTATGGCTACACCTTC. Translated: CASSALLVYGYTF.

This clone was seen only a few times. This chain uses TRBV5-4 with TRBJ1-1, with D unresolved. The V gene's germline CDR1 is SGHNT and CDR2 YYREEE (reference sequence). CDR3 length: 14 residues. Trimming cost V 2 bases and J 0 bases, with 8 bases left between them. DNA of the CDR3: TGTGCCAGCAGCTTAACCGGGGTGAACACTGAAGCTTTCTTT. Its translation: CASSLTGVNTEAFF.

The chain carries TRBV21-1 and TRBJ1-2. TRBV21-1 is a pseudogene segment. The CDR3 length is 13 residues. The CDR3 spells CASSSREGYGYTF. CDR3 in DNA: TGTGCCAGCAGCAGTAGGGAGGGCTATGGCTACACCTTC.

This chain links TRBV30 with TRBJ2-2; 9 nucleotides match TRBD1. Per the germline V gene, CDR1 is GTSNPN and CDR2 is SVGIG (reference sequence). V was pared by 3 bases and J by 1 base, with 9 bases of the junction left unmatched. This CDR3 comprises 17 residues. CDR3 sequence: CAWSAVWGQGNTGELFF. For the CDR3, the DNA is TGTGCCTGGAGCGCGGTGTGGGGACAGGGGAACACCGGGGAGCTGTTTTTT. Drawing the rest from reference TRBV30 and TRBJ2-2, the complete variable domain is SQTIHQWPATLVQPVGSPLSLECTVEGTSNPNLYWYRQAAGRGLQLLFYSVGIGQISSEVPQNLSASRPQDRQFILSSKKLLLSDSGFYLCAWSAVWGQGNTGELFFGEGSRLTVL.

This clone came up once. The V call is TRBV10-3, the J call TRBJ2-1, with D perhaps TRBD2 (7 bases). With 8 bases removed from V and 6 bases from J, the gap between germline ends came to 17 bases. The germline V gene has CDR1 ENHRY and CDR2 SYGVKD. This CDR3 is 14 amino acids long. In DNA form, the CDR3 reads TGTGCCATCGGGGGGCCTAGCGGCGCCAATGAGCAGTTCTTC. It is translated as CAIGGPSGANEQFF.

The J gene is TRBJ2-1, the V gene TRBV6-1; D gene ambiguous. The CDR3 runs to 13 residues. Trimming shortened V by 6 bases and J by 6 bases, and 12 bases separated the two germline ends. The germline V gene has CDR1 MNHNS and CDR2 SASEGT. In DNA, the CDR3 is TGTGCCAGCAGGAGAAATCTGATCAATGAGCAGTTCTTC. Protein sequence: CASRRNLINEQFF.

This sequence joins TRBV6-1 and TRBJ1-1; no definite D call. Germline values: CDR1 MNHNS, CDR2 SASEGT. V lost 2 bases and J 1 base, leaving 8 bases between the germline ends. CDR3 length: 14 residues. This CDR3 reads CASSERSGNTEAFF. The CDR3 DNA reads as TGTGCCAGCAGTGAACGGAGTGGGAACACTGAAGCTTTCTTT.

V and J are TRBV10-3 and TRBJ1-2; 9 bases fit TRBD1. The CDR3 has 15 residues. Looked up from germline, CDR1 is ENHRY and CDR2 is SYGVKD. After removal of 6 bases from V and 6 bases from J, the junction contained 11 bases not matched to a gene. CDR3 DNA: TGTGCCATCAGCCCTTTACGGGACAGGGATGATGGCTACACCTTC. Its protein product is CAISPLRDRDDGYTF.

The chain joins TRBV4-2 to TRBJ2-2, with 10 bases identical to TRBD1. Germline assignment: CDR1 LGHNA and CDR2 YNFKEQ. The V segment lost 0 bases and the J segment 2 bases; nucleotides outside the gene matches: 9. This CDR3 is 19 amino acids long. CDR3 bases: TGTGCCAGCAGCCAAGATTTCCGGGACAGGGGACCCAACACCGGGGAGCTGTTTTTT. Translating it yields CASSQDFRDRGPNTGELFF.

This clone came up a few times. The V and J genes are TRBV6-5 and TRBJ2-2; D gene uncertain. V lost 0 bases and J lost 5, with 7 bases in between. Germline loops: CDR1 MNHEY, CDR2 SVGAGI. This CDR3 comprises 14 residues. The CDR3 here is CASSYSSETGELFF. In DNA, the CDR3 is TGTGCCAGCAGTTACTCTTCGGAGACCGGGGAGCTGTTTTTT.

This clone was recorded a few times. The DNA of the CDR3 is TGTGCCAGCAGCTTAGCAGGGGGCTCTGGAAACACCATATATTTT. Translation gives CASSLAGGSGNTIYF. This rearrangement joins TRBV7-2 to TRBJ1-3; weak D call: TRBD1 (6 bases). Between the trimmed V and J ends, which lost 0 bases and 0 bases, there was a span of 6 bases. This CDR3 contains 15 residues. From germline, CDR1 is SGHTA and CDR2 FQGNSA.

The table lists this clone with a few counts. The chain links TRBV4-2 to TRBJ2-1; perhaps TRBD2 as D (6 bases). Deletions cut 1 base from V and 2 bases from J, with 12 bases between. The CDR3 spans 16 residues. Germline lookup yields CDR1 LGHNA and CDR2 YNFKEQ. CDR3 residues: CASSQGVGGAYNEQFF. The DNA of the CDR3 is TGTGCCAGCAGCCAAGGAGTCGGGGGAGCCTACAATGAGCAGTTCTTC.

The table lists this clone with a few counts. The gene calls are TRBV28 and TRBJ2-3; maybe TRBD1 (7 bases). V was trimmed by 6 bases and J by 2 bases, leaving 15 bases between them. Germline V gives CDR1 MDHEN, CDR2 SYDVKM. CDR3 size: 15 residues. As DNA, the CDR3 is TGTGCCAGCAGGGGGGGCAGGGGGTCCACAGATACGCAGTATTTT. Protein: CASRGGRGSTDTQYF.

The chain has TRBV7-9 and TRBJ2-1; maybe TRBD2 (5 bases). Deletions cut 5 bases from V and 0 bases from J, with 8 bases between. CDR3 size: 14 residues. Germline V gene sequence: CDR1 SEHNR, CDR2 FQNEAQ (reference sequence). This CDR3 reads CASSPTSSYNEQFF. DNA for the CDR3: TGTGCCAGCAGCCCAACTAGCTCCTACAATGAGCAGTTCTTC.

The V call is TRBV9, the J call TRBJ2-7; 9 bases match TRBD2. The CDR3 runs 14 residues. Germline V gene sequence: CDR1 SGDLS, CDR2 YYNGEE. Trimming removed 0 bases from V and 5 bases from J; junction bases left unmatched: 3. The CDR3 protein is CASSVGLAGNEQYF. CDR3 bases: TGTGCCAGCAGCGTAGGTCTAGCGGGAAACGAGCAGTACTTC.

The CDR3, as DNA: TGTGCCAGCAGCTTGCGGGACAGGGTAAGGGGAGAGACCCAGTACTTC. This encodes CASSLRDRVRGETQYF. The V gene is TRBV5-4, the J gene TRBJ2-5; 9 positions match TRBD1. V shed 1 base, J shed 4 bases, and the junction held 8 bases outside the gene matches. The CDR3 length is 16 residues. CDR1 and CDR2 (germline): SGHNT, YYREEE (reference sequence).